The 32 T cell receptor beta chains reported below all come from one sample, sequenced in a study of OX40 agonist ivuxolimab in advanced cancers. Profiling relied on immunoSEQ multiplex PCR, and the TCRdb table lists in-frame clones only, not all of them. The table lists about 71,000 clones, roughly 84% of them singletons, with around 0.75% in the top ten. Here the sequenced sample was CD4+ or CD8+ T cells sorted from blood, taken in a trial of the OX40 agonist ivuxolimab. The receptor set was obtained from an adult with an advanced solid tumor such as melanoma, head and neck, liver or kidney cancer.

The chain combines TRBV18 with TRBJ2-3; D remains unclear. The CDR3 sequence is 11 residues long. Trimming took off 8 bases at V and 2 bases at J, with 5 bases between the two ends. The V gene's germline CDR1 is KGHSH and CDR2 LQKENI. The CDR3 DNA reads TGTGCCAGCAGTTCCACAGATACGCAGTATTTT. Protein: CASSSTDTQYF.

This clone was seen repeatedly, ten times or more. The chain recombines TRBV6-1 with TRBJ1-4; D remains ambiguous. In germline, CDR1 is MNHNS, CDR2 SASEGT. CDR3 length: 15 amino acids. Deletions cut 2 bases from V and 6 bases from J, with 13 bases between. CDR3 bases: TGTGCCAGCAGTGAACAGGCGCAAAATCATGAAAAACTGTTTTTT. It specifies CASSEQAQNHEKLFF.

The rearrangement joins TRBV29-1 to TRBJ1-2, with D hard to call. Germline V gene lookup returns CDR1 SQVTM and CDR2 ANQGSEA. The V end lost 2 bases, the J end lost 1 base, and 8 bases lay between the germline ends. The CDR3 contains 13 residues. For the CDR3, the DNA is TGCAGCGTTGAATCACAAGATAACTATGGCTACACCTTC. It encodes CSVESQDNYGYTF.

This clone was detected once. V gene TRBV7-2 combines with J gene TRBJ1-4; no firm D call. The germline V and J ends were trimmed by 8 bases and 3 bases, with 13 bases remaining between them. The CDR3 loop spans 14 amino acids. Germline-derived CDR1 and CDR2 are SGHTA and FQGNSA. For the CDR3, the DNA is TGTGCCAGCGCCCTCCGGACTTCTAATGAAAAACTGTTTTTT. Translation gives CASALRTSNEKLFF.

This chain joins TRBV13 and TRBJ1-3; D ambiguous. V was shortened by 5 bases and J by 4 bases, with 6 bases between the two germline ends. The germline V gene has CDR1 PRHDT and CDR2 FYEKMQ (reference sequence). This CDR3 region has 12 residues. The CDR3 bases are TGTGCCAGCAGCGTGGGGGGAAACACCATATATTTT. Amino acid sequence: CASSVGGNTIYF.

The chain recombines TRBV18 with TRBJ2-2; tentatively, D is TRBD1 (7 bases). Trimming left V 5 bases short and J 2 bases short, with 12 bases between. Germline V gene data show CDR1 as KGHSH and CDR2 as LQKENI. This CDR3 spans 15 amino acids. The CDR3 reads CASSGGTVNTGELFF. As DNA, the CDR3 is TGTGCCAGCTCAGGCGGGACAGTAAACACCGGGGAGCTGTTTTTT.

The chain links TRBV7-2 to TRBJ1-2, with a possible D match to TRBD1 (6 bases). Germline values: CDR1 SGHTA, CDR2 FQGNSA. Trimming removed 1 base at V and 8 bases at J, with 14 bases between. The CDR3 covers 14 residues. CDR3 in DNA: TGTGCCAGCAGCTTAGGCCCCGAGGGGGGCGGCTACACCTTC. Protein: CASSLGPEGGGYTF.

This clone has only one observation. The chain uses TRBV6-5 and TRBJ1-1; D is uncertain. The germline gives CDR1 MNHEY, CDR2 SVGAGI. This CDR3 spans 14 amino acids. V was cut by 6 bases and J by 0 bases, with 11 bases left in between. The CDR3 reads CASRTAGMNTEAFF. Written as DNA, the CDR3 is TGTGCCAGCAGAACGGCGGGGATGAACACTGAAGCTTTCTTT.

The chain carries TRBV7-9 and TRBJ1-1, with D unresolved. The length of the CDR3 is 13 residues. Germline V gene sequence: CDR1 SEHNR, CDR2 FQNEAQ (reference sequence). Trimming removed 1 base at V and 1 base at J, with 4 bases between. CDR3 sequence (DNA): TGTGCCAGCAGCTTAGTCGAGAACACTGAAGCTTTCTTT. This encodes CASSLVENTEAFF.

This chain links TRBV7-2 with TRBJ1-2; tentative D call: TRBD1 (5 bases). The CDR3 sequence is 15 residues long. Looked up from germline, CDR1 is SGHTA and CDR2 is FQGNSA. V lost 1 base, J lost 4 bases, and 13 bases lay in between. CDR3 in DNA: TGTGCCAGCAGCTTAGGGCAGGGAGGGAGCTATGGCTACACCTTC. It yields the protein CASSLGQGGSYGYTF.

The J gene is TRBJ1-2, the V gene TRBV7-2; 8 nucleotides align to TRBD1. The CDR3 covers 14 residues. Germline assignment: CDR1 SGHTA and CDR2 FQGNSA. V lost 3 bases to trimming and J lost 3 bases; unmatched junction nucleotides: 3. The CDR3 DNA follows: TGTGCCAGCAGCTTGCACAGGGGGGACTATGGCTACACCTTC. This gives the protein CASSLHRGDYGYTF.

This clone was observed once. The chain uses TRBV9 and TRBJ1-1; D not resolved. The CDR3 runs 15 residues. Germline lookup yields CDR1 SGDLS and CDR2 YYNGEE. V lost 0 bases and J 2 bases, leaving 11 bases between the germline ends. CDR3 sequence reads: CASSVAGSRNTEAFF. The CDR3 DNA follows: TGTGCCAGCAGCGTAGCGGGGAGTCGAAACACTGAAGCTTTCTTT.

The chain recombines TRBV28 with TRBJ2-2; D gene uncertain. This CDR3 comprises 15 residues. V was pared by 6 bases and J by 3 bases, with 14 bases between. From germline, CDR1 is MDHEN and CDR2 SYDVKM. CDR3 coding DNA: TGTGCCAGCAGCCCTCGACTTGGGGACACCGGGGAGCTGTTTTTT. The encoded protein is CASSPRLGDTGELFF.

The rearrangement links TRBV6-6 to TRBJ2-7; possible D gene TRBD1, 5 bases. The CDR3 length is 14 residues. CDR1 and CDR2 from the germline V gene are MNHNY and SVGAGI (reference sequence). Deletions cut 0 bases from V and 3 bases from J, with 9 bases between. In nucleotides, the CDR3 is TGTGCCAGCAGTTACTCAGGGCAGGGCTACGAGCAGTACTTC. Its protein is CASSYSGQGYEQYF.

The chain recombines TRBV5-1 with TRBJ1-1; TRBD1 matches 10 bases. This CDR3 contains 14 residues. Germline values: CDR1 SGHRS, CDR2 YFSETQ. Unmatched junction bases numbered 6, after V lost 3 bases and J lost 7 bases. The CDR3 loop is CASSSTGGLGEAFF. DNA of the CDR3: TGCGCCAGCAGCTCGACAGGGGGCCTTGGTGAAGCTTTCTTT.

The chain recombines TRBV5-1 with TRBJ2-2; 10 nucleotides line up with TRBD2. This CDR3 contains 17 residues. Germline V CDR1 and CDR2: SGHRS, YFSETQ. V lost 0 bases to trimming and J lost 7 bases; unmatched junction nucleotides: 9. This CDR3 reads CASSLVASGSQGGELFF. The DNA for the CDR3 is TGCGCCAGCAGCTTGGTAGCTAGCGGGAGCCAGGGCGGGGAGCTGTTTTTT.

This clone was seen just once. The chain couples TRBV6-5 to TRBJ2-5; D unresolved. The CDR3 runs 10 residues. Trimming cost V 7 bases and J 5 bases, with 5 bases left between them. Germline lookup yields CDR1 MNHEY and CDR2 SVGAGI. The DNA for the CDR3 is TGTGCCAGCATCCCGGAGACCCAGTACTTC. Translated, it gives CASIPETQYF.

The CDR3 loop reads CASSLSGLAGGRPYNEQFF. The CDR3, as DNA: TGTGCCAGCAGCTTGTCGGGACTAGCGGGAGGGCGGCCCTACAATGAGCAGTTCTTC. V usage is TRBV5-6 and J usage is TRBJ2-1; 16 bases are a match to TRBD2. From germline, CDR1 is SGHDT and CDR2 YYEEEE. J lost 2 bases, V lost 1 base, and 6 bases had no gene match. This CDR3 has 19 amino acids.

This rearrangement joins TRBV20-1 to TRBJ2-1; D uncertain. V was trimmed by 6 bases and J by 6 bases, leaving 9 bases between them. The CDR3 runs to 11 residues. Germline V gene lookup returns CDR1 DFQATT and CDR2 SNEGSKA (reference sequence). This CDR3 is CSARKPNEQFF. CDR3 sequence (DNA): TGCAGTGCCAGAAAACCCAATGAGCAGTTCTTC.

The chain uses TRBV27 and TRBJ1-5; TRBD1 might be the D (5 bases). The germline V gene has CDR1 MNHEY and CDR2 SMNVEV (reference sequence). The CDR3 has 13 residues. Deletions cut 6 bases from V and 6 bases from J, with 12 bases between. CDR3 in DNA: TGTGCCAGCAGCCCAGGGTTAGGTCAGCCCCAGCATTTT. Encoded protein: CASSPGLGQPQHF.

This clone was observed a handful of times. The chain recombines TRBV7-3 with TRBJ2-5; 7 nucleotides match TRBD1. This CDR3 is 16 amino acids long. V gave up 2 bases and J gave up 5 bases; unmatched junction bases: 11. Looked up from germline, CDR1 is SGHTA and CDR2 is FQGTGA. The CDR3 loop is CASSLGAGGTGETQYF. The DNA of the CDR3 is TGTGCCAGCAGCTTAGGGGCAGGGGGTACGGGTGAGACCCAGTACTTC.

This chain connects TRBV5-5 to TRBJ2-7, with 9 positions matching TRBD2. This CDR3 has 15 residues. Germline V gives CDR1 SGHKS, CDR2 YYEKEE (reference sequence). Trimming cost V 4 bases and J 3 bases; bases outside gene matches: 8. DNA of the CDR3: TGTGCCAGCAGCACCGGGACTAGCTACGGCTACGAGCAGTACTTC. Protein: CASSTGTSYGYEQYF.

The chain carries TRBV15 and TRBJ1-2; D unclear. The length of the CDR3 is 13 residues. Trimming shortened V by 0 bases and J by 4 bases, and 6 bases separated the two germline ends. The germline V gene has CDR1 LNHNV and CDR2 YYDKDF (reference sequence). The CDR3 here is CATSREPGYGYTF. In nucleotides, the CDR3 is TGTGCCACCAGCAGAGAACCGGGCTATGGCTACACCTTC.

The chain links TRBV28 to TRBJ2-1; 11 positions match TRBD2. J lost 4 bases, V lost 3 bases, and 5 bases had no gene match. CDR1 is MDHEN and CDR2 is SYDVKM in the germline V gene. The CDR3 loop spans 16 amino acids. The CDR3 region is CASSFLAGGSYNEQFF. The CDR3 DNA reads TGTGCCAGCAGTTTTTTAGCGGGGGGGTCTTACAATGAGCAGTTCTTC.

This chain connects TRBV19 to TRBJ2-2, with TRBD1 as a possible D gene (5 bases). Germline V gene data show CDR1 as LNHDA and CDR2 as SQIVND (reference sequence). The germline V and J ends were trimmed by 4 bases and 3 bases, with 9 bases remaining between them. This CDR3 has 14 amino acids. The CDR3 loop reads CASSTPGHTGELFF. As DNA, the CDR3 is TGTGCCAGTAGTACCCCAGGGCACACCGGGGAGCTGTTTTTT.

The chain uses TRBV4-2 and TRBJ2-7; D ambiguous. This CDR3 region has 13 residues. V gave up 0 bases and J gave up 5 bases, with 8 bases separating them. Germline CDR1 LGHNA, CDR2 YNFKEQ. CDR3 loop: CASSQEDGNEQYF. Here the CDR3 DNA reads TGTGCCAGCAGCCAAGAGGATGGGAACGAGCAGTACTTC.

The chain joins TRBV5-6 to TRBJ2-7, with 7 bases lining up with TRBD1. Germline CDR1 and CDR2: SGHDT and YYEEEE. V lost 4 bases, J lost 5 bases, and 3 bases stayed unmatched. CDR3 size: 12 residues. The chain's CDR3 is CASSHTGDEQYF. As DNA, the CDR3 is TGTGCCAGCAGCCATACAGGGGACGAGCAGTACTTC. The full variable domain, in which reference TRBV5-6 and TRBJ2-7 provide the parts outside the CDR3, is DAGVTQSPTHLIKTRGQQVTLRCSPKSGHDTVSWYQQALGQGPQFIFQYYEEEERQRGNFPDRFSGHQFPNYSSELNVNALLLGDSALYLCASSHTGDEQYFGPGTRLTVT.

The chain joins TRBV7-2 to TRBJ2-7; 7 bases agree with TRBD2. CDR1 SGHTA and CDR2 FQGNSA come from the germline V gene. With V trimmed by 3 bases and J by 4 bases, 3 bases remained unmatched. The CDR3 loop spans 13 amino acids. The CDR3 is CASSFGGRYEQYF. The CDR3, as DNA: TGTGCCAGCAGCTTTGGCGGGAGATACGAGCAGTACTTC.

This clone was detected once. The chain joins TRBV25-1 to TRBJ2-7, with 9 nucleotides matching TRBD1. Looked up from germline, CDR1 is MGHDK and CDR2 is SYGVNS. The V segment lost 5 bases and the J segment 3 bases; nucleotides outside the gene matches: 8. This CDR3 region has 15 residues. The CDR3 is CASSSAGQGDYEQYF. The CDR3 nucleotides are TGTGCCAGCAGTTCCGCGGGACAGGGAGACTACGAGCAGTACTTC.

The sample holds many counts of this clone. This chain joins TRBV2 and TRBJ2-3; no definite D call. The CDR3 covers 12 residues. Germline CDR1 SNHLY, CDR2 FYNNEI. V shed 11 bases and J shed 1 base, with 10 bases lying between them. CDR3 in DNA: TGTGCCGGAACCCCGGGCACAGATACGCAGTATTTT. It yields the protein CAGTPGTDTQYF.

The CDR3 bases are TGTGCCAGCAGCTCGACAGGGGTAGGCACCGGGGAGCTGTTTTTT. Translated: CASSSTGVGTGELFF. The gene calls are TRBV11-1 and TRBJ2-2, with TRBD1 identical over 8 bases. This CDR3 is built from 15 residues. J lost 4 bases, V lost 4 bases, and 5 bases had no gene match. Germline V gene lookup returns CDR1 SGHAT and CDR2 FQDESV (reference sequence).

The V gene is TRBV6-6, the J gene TRBJ2-7, with D possibly TRBD1 on 6 matching bases. This CDR3 has 14 residues. CDR1 and CDR2 (germline): MNHNY, SVGAGI (reference sequence). Trimming took 6 bases from V and 4 from J, leaving 16 bases between them. The CDR3 nucleotides read TGTGCCAGCAGGATCGGGCCTCAGGGGTACGAGCAGTACTTC. This translates into CASRIGPQGYEQYF.